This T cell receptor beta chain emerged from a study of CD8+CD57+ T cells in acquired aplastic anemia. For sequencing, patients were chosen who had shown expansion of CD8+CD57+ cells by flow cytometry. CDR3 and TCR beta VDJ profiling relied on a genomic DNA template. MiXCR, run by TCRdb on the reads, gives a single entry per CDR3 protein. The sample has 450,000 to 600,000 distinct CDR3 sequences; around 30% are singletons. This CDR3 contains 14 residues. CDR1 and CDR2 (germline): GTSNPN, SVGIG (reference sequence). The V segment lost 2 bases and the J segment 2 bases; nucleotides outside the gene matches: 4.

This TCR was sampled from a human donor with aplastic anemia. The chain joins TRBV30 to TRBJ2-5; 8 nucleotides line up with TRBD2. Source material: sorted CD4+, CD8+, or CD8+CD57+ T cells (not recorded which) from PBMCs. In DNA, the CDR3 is TGTGCCTGGAGTTTTACTAGCGGACAAGAGACCCAGTACTTC. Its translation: CAWSFTSGQETQYF.